A single sample is the source of the 8 T cell receptor beta chains below, sequenced in a study of CD8+CD57+ T cells in acquired aplastic anemia. Genomic DNA, the template, was used for profiling of the TCR beta VDJ and CDR3. TCRdb redid the calling of the reads with MiXCR, one entry per CDR3 protein. The sample carries about 40,000 distinct CDR3 sequences, about 63% recorded once. Patients selected for sequencing had displayed CD8+CD57+ cell expansion by flow cytometry. The sequencing sample was made of sorted CD4+, CD8+, or CD8+CD57+ T cells (not recorded which) from PBMCs. Receptor source: a human donor with aplastic anemia.

J is TRBJ1-2 and V is TRBV20-1; TRBD1 is a possible D gene (5 bases). CDR3 length equals 14 residues. Per the germline V gene, CDR1 is DFQATT and CDR2 is SNEGSKA (reference sequence). The V end was cut by 1 base, the J end by 4 bases, with 13 bases between. The CDR3 is CSARAVQGGYGYTF. The CDR3 nucleotides are TGCAGTGCTAGAGCCGTGCAGGGAGGCTATGGCTACACCTTC.

The chain employs TRBV19 and TRBJ1-1, with no clear D. V gave up 7 bases and J gave up 4 bases, with 13 bases separating them. Germline V gene data show CDR1 as LNHDA and CDR2 as SQIVND (reference sequence). This CDR3 contains 13 residues. In DNA form, the CDR3 reads TGTGCCAGTACCGTGGGGTATGGCACTGAAGCTTTCTTT. Encoded protein: CASTVGYGTEAFF.

This clonotype was seen a single time. The J gene is TRBJ1-2, the V gene TRBV20-1, with 7 positions matching TRBD1. CDR3 length equals 12 residues. CDR1 is DFQATT and CDR2 is SNEGSKA in the germline V gene (reference sequence). Trimming took 3 bases from V and 4 from J; bases not matched to a gene: 2. CDR3 sequence (DNA): TGCAGTGCTAGTAGGGACAGCTATGGCTACACCTTC. Encoded protein: CSASRDSYGYTF.

As to this clonotype: An end of the junction does not agree with germline; a read error may underlie this. The chain couples TRBV10-2 to TRBJ2-5; D is ambiguous. From germline, CDR1 is WSHSY and CDR2 SAAADI. There are 13 residues in the CDR3. CDR3 protein: CASSPRVQETQYF. The CDR3 region has the DNA TGTGCCAGCAGTCCTAGGGTCCAAGAGACCCAGTACTTC.

The chain uses TRBV12-3 or TRBV12-4 and TRBJ2-3; no clear D gene. The CDR3 is 14 residues long. V lost 7 bases to trimming and J lost 2 bases, with 13 bases between them. CDR3 sequence (DNA): TGTGCCAGCATACTATCAGGAGCCACAGATACGCAGTATTTT. It is translated as CASILSGATDTQYF.

The chain is built from TRBV7-3 and TRBJ2-7, with 8 nucleotides matching TRBD1. The germline CDR1 and CDR2 sequences are SGHTA and FQGTGA. The CDR3 sequence is 15 residues long. V was clipped by 6 bases and J by 7 bases; unmatched bases: 14. This CDR3 reads CASRWTGNPRREQYF. CDR3 nucleotide sequence: TGTGCCAGCAGATGGACAGGGAACCCCCGCAGGGAGCAGTACTTC.

This clonotype has just one count. A much larger clone is a single base away; this may be a read error. The chain employs TRBV11-3 and TRBJ2-1; weak D call: TRBD2 (5 bases). Germline assignment: CDR1 SGHNT and CDR2 YENEEA. This CDR3 is built from 14 residues. CDR3 DNA sequence: TGTGCCAGCAGCTTAGGAGGCCGGGAACGTGAGCAGCTCTTC. As protein: CASSLGGREREQLF.

This clonotype was seen a few times. The CDR3 coding sequence is TGTGCCAGCGGGTTGAGCAATCAGCCCCAGCATTTT. This codes for CASGLSNQPQHF. V gene TRBV25-1 combines with J gene TRBJ1-5; no reliable D call. Germline V lookup: CDR1 MGHDK, CDR2 SYGVNS. The CDR3 is 12 amino acids. Trimming took off 8 bases at V and 1 base at J, with 6 bases between the two ends.